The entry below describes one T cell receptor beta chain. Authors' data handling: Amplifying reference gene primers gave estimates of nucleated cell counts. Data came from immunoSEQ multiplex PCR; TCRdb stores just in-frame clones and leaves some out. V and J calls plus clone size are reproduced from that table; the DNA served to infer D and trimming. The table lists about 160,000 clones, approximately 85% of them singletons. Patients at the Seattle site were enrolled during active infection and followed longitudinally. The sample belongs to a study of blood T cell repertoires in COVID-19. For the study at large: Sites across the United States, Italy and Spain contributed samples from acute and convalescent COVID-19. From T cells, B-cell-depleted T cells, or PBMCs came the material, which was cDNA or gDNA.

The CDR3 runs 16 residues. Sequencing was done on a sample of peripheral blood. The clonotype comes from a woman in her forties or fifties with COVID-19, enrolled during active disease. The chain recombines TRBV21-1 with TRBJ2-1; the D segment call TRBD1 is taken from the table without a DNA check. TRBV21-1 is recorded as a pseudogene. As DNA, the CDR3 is TGTGCCAGCAGCGGCCCGCTTGGGCCCTCCTACAATGAGCAGTTCTTC. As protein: CASSGPLGPSYNEQFF.